The rows below give T cell receptor beta chains drawn from one sample of a study of T cells in Graves' hyperthyroidism and ophthalmopathy. TCRdb processed the multiplex PCR reads anew with MiXCR; each CDR3 protein has one entry. The data hold around 560,000 distinct CDR3 sequences, with around 17% observed a single time. What was sequenced was blood. The receptors originated from a woman aged 18-29 years with Graves' hyperthyroidism. CDR3s include the opening cysteine and the closing phenylalanine or tryptophan. Fields, in order: J gene, clone size, D gene, V gene, CDR3 DNA, CDR3 protein. A D gene is named only where the DNA matches it firmly. The listing skips clone size in some rows; elsewhere it reads once, few, many or a size class.

J: TRBJ1-6; size: many; D: NA; V: TRBV12-3/TRBV12-4; DNA: TGTGCCAGCAGTTTGAAGCCGACCCTTTCACCCCTCCACTTT; CDR3: CASSLKPTLSPLHF
J: TRBJ2-2; size: NA; D: NA; V: TRBV5-1; DNA: TGCGCCAGCAGTCAAAAAGGACGGTCCAACGGGGAGCTGTTTTTT; CDR3: CASSQKGRSNGELFF
J: TRBJ2-7; size: few; D: TRBD1; V: TRBV5-1; DNA: TGCGCCAGCAGCTCTAGGACAGGGGGGCTCGAGCAGTACTTC; CDR3: CASSSRTGGLEQYF
J: TRBJ1-1; size: few; D: TRBD1; V: TRBV6-2/TRBV6-3; DNA: TGTGCCAGCAGAACTAGACAGGGGATGAACACTGAAGCTTTCTTT; CDR3: CASRTRQGMNTEAFF
J: TRBJ1-1; size: many; D: NA; V: TRBV18; DNA: TGTGCCAGCTCACCGAGGGTTATAGTCACTGAAGCTTTCTTT; CDR3: CASSPRVIVTEAFF
J: TRBJ2-2; size: NA; D: TRBD1; V: TRBV5-4; DNA: TGTGCCAGCAGCGGGAAGGGGGGACAGGGGAACACCGGGGAGCTGTTTTTT; CDR3: CASSGKGGQGNTGELFF
J: TRBJ2-3; size: many; D: TRBD2; V: TRBV20-1; DNA: TGCAGTGCTACCCCTAGCGGGAGGGAGGCAGATACGCAGTATTTT; CDR3: CSATPSGREADTQYF
J: TRBJ1-5; size: NA; D: NA; V: TRBV28; DNA: TGTGCCAGCAGTTTTTGGGGCGATGGCAATCAGCCCCAGCATTTT; CDR3: CASSFWGDGNQPQHF
J: TRBJ2-1; size: many; D: NA; V: TRBV7-9; DNA: TGTGCCAGCAGCTTCGGAGCCTACAATGAGCAGTTCTTC; CDR3: CASSFGAYNEQFF
J: TRBJ1-2; size: NA; D: NA; V: TRBV29-1; DNA: TGCAGCGTTAACCGGCCGGAGGATGGCTACACCTTC; CDR3: CSVNRPEDGYTF
J: TRBJ2-7; size: many; D: NA; V: TRBV28; DNA: TGTGCCAGCAGTCCCCCGGGGGATGAGGTGTACGAGCAGTACTTC; CDR3: CASSPPGDEVYEQYF
J: TRBJ2-1; size: NA; D: TRBD1; V: TRBV4-1; DNA: TGCGCCAGCAGCCAGACCGGGACAGGACACTACAATGAGCAGTTCTTC; CDR3: CASSQTGTGHYNEQFF
J: TRBJ2-7; size: few; D: NA; V: TRBV11-2; DNA: TGTGCCCAAAGGGGCTACGAGCAGTACTTC; CDR3: CAQRGYEQYF
J: TRBJ1-1; size: NA; D: NA; V: TRBV6-2/TRBV6-3; DNA: TGTGCCAGCAGTTACTCGCGGACGGTAATGAACACTGAAGCTTTCTTT; CDR3: CASSYSRTVMNTEAFF
J: TRBJ1-1; size: many; D: NA; V: TRBV5-1; DNA: TGCGCCAGCAGCTTGGATCAGGAACAGCCCATGAACACTGAAGCTTTCTTT; CDR3: CASSLDQEQPMNTEAFF
J: TRBJ2-7; size: NA; D: NA; V: TRBV7-3; DNA: TGTGCCAGCAGCTACACCGGACCAGGAGGGCCCGCCGAGCAGTACTTC; CDR3: CASSYTGPGGPAEQYF
J: TRBJ2-1; size: many; D: NA; V: TRBV12-3/TRBV12-4; DNA: TGTGCCACCGCCCACTGGAGCTCCTACAATGAGCAGTTCTTC; CDR3: CATAHWSSYNEQFF
J: TRBJ2-7; size: many; D: TRBD2; V: TRBV20-1; DNA: TGCAGTGCCGCTCTTATTGCGGGAGTATCCCACGAGCAGTACTTC; CDR3: CSAALIAGVSHEQYF
J: TRBJ2-7; size: NA; D: NA; V: TRBV28; DNA: TGTGTCAGCAGAGGAGGGCCATCATTCTACGAGCAGTACTTC; CDR3: CVSRGGPSFYEQYF